This T cell receptor (beta chain) was sequenced during a study of blood T cell repertoires in COVID-19. The overall study: Nucleic acid was either cDNA or gDNA, and it came from T cells, B-cell-depleted T cells, or PBMCs.

Per the original data handling: Researchers report that nucleated cell counts were estimated from reference gene primer amplification. Using immunoSEQ multiplex PCR, the repertoire was profiled, and TCRdb retains in-frame clones only, with some absent. D and trimming come from the DNA, and the V and J calls and clone size come from that table. Of hundreds of thousands of clones in the sample, approximately 85% were seen once. This clone was seen more than once but under ten times. The CDR3 is made up of 13 amino acids. The germline V gene has CDR1 SEHNR and CDR2 FQNEAQ (reference sequence). The V and J ends lost 3 bases and 1 base respectively, with 6 bases between them.

The sequence came from a human donor in a cohort sampled during active COVID-19. The specimen sequenced was peripheral blood. The chain recombines TRBV7-9 with TRBJ1-1, with D maybe TRBD1 (6 bases). CDR3 sequence reads: CASSLGANTEAFF. CDR3 nucleotide sequence: TGTGCCAGCAGCTTGGGGGCGAACACTGAAGCTTTCTTT.